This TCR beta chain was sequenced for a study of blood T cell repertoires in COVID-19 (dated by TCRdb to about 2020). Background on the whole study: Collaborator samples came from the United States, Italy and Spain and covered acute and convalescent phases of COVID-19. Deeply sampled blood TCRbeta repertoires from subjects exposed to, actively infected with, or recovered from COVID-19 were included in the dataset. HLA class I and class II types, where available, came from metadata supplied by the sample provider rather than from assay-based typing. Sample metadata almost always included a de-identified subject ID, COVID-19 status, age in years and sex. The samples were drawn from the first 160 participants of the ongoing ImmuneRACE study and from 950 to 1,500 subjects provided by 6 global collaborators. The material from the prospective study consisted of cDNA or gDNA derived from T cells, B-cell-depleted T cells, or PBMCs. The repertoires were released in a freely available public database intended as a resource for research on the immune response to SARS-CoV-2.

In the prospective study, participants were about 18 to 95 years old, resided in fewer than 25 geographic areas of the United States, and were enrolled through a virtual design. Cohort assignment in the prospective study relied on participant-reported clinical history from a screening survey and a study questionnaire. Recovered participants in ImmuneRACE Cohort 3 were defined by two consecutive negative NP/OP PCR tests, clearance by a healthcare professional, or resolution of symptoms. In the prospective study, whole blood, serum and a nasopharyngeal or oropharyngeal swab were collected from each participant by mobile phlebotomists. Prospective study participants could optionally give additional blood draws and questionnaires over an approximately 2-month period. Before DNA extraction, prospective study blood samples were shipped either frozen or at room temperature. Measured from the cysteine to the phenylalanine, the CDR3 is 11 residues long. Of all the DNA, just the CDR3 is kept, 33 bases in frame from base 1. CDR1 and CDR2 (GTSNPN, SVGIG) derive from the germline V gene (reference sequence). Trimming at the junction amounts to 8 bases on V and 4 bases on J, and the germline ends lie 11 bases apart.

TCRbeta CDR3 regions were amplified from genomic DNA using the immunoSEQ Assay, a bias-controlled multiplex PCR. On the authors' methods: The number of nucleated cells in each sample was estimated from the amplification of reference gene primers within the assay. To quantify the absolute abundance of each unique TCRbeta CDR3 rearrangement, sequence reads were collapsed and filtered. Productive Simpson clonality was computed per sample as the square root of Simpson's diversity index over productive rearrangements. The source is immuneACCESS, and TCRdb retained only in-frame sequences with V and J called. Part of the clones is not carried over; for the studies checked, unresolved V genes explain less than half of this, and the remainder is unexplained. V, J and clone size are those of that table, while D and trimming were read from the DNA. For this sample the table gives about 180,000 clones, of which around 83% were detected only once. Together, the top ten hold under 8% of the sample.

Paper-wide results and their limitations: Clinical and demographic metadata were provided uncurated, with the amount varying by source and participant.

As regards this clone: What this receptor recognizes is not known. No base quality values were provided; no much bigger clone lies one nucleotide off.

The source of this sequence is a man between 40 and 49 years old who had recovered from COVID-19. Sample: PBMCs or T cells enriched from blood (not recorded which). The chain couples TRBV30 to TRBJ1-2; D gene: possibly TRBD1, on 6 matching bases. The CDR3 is CALGAGYGYTF. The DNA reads TGTGCCCTGGGGGCAGGCTATGGCTACACCTTC.